This T cell receptor beta chain was sequenced in a study of cytomegalovirus exposure and HLA in healthy donors. Study-level points and caveats: Analysis performed later showed TCR beta chains linked to HLA being more clonally expanded than equally common others.

The table lists this clone with a count of one. Antigen: not known. Trimming removed 7 bases at V and 5 bases at J, with 21 bases between. Germline CDR1 reads MNHNS; CDR2 reads SASEGT. CDR3 length: 15 residues. With 60 Vbeta and 13 Jbeta primers, the PCR was carried out. TCRdb's table, derived via immunoSEQ multiplex PCR, lists solely in-frame clones and lacks some. This table holds about 120,000 clones, approximately 80% found once. Specimen: PBMCs. The J gene is TRBJ2-7, the V gene TRBV6-1, with D tentatively TRBD2 (5 bases). The clonotype was recovered from a young man in good health and CMV-seropositive. CDR3 DNA sequence: TGTGCCAGCAACAATGCTCGGGGTGCTGTCGACGAGCAGTACTTC. Its translation: CASNNARGAVDEQYF.